The TCR beta chain described here comes from a study of vaccination and CD4 T cells after COVID-19. Worth noting for this clonotype: Its antigen is not identified.

This sample's treatment: approximately 11-day PBMC culture with coronavirus spike peptide pools or control peptides (ViraFEST assay). The CDR3 contains 13 residues. The V end was cut by 3 bases, the J end by 3 bases, with 8 bases between. Study-level points and caveats: Relatively few convalescent patients were studied, without early post-infection timepoints. Spike mono-reactivity was found in 304 of the 307 vaccine-specific clones identified in convalescent patients. The rise in median SARS-CoV-2-reactive clonotypes, from about 20 to 38, was not significant.

Cultured CD4+ T-cell DNA underwent Oncomine TCR Beta short-read sequencing. Cultures of CD4+ T cells served as the source for extracting genomic DNA. TCRdb reanalysed the PCR reads using MiXCR and keeps one entry per CDR3 protein. The table shows about 30,000 distinct CDR3 sequences, with under 75% occurring only once. This receptor was identified in a human donor who received a COVID-19 vaccine. V is TRBV12-3 or TRBV12-4 and J is TRBJ1-2; D is uncertain. Sequenced here: CD4+ T cells from blood, cultured in vitro, sampled after SARS-CoV-2 vaccination. The chain's CDR3 is CASSFTDDYGYTF. CDR3 sequence (DNA): TGTGCCAGCAGTTTTACAGATGACTATGGCTACACCTTC.